The T cell receptor beta chain described here comes from a study of cytomegalovirus exposure and HLA in healthy donors. Study background: Sequencing of approximately 190 million T cells in an earlier analysis found 100 million or so unique TCR beta sequences. The study's findings and limits: Earlier analysis yielded a pattern in which most TCR beta V segments were productive about 90% or about 30% of the time.

The study ran its PCR with 60 Vbeta and 13 Jbeta primers. The repertoire was sequenced with immunoSEQ multiplex PCR; TCRdb's copy has only in-frame clones and lacks some. The repertoire holds around 150,000 clones, with around 80% as singletons. Germline-derived CDR1 and CDR2 are SGHAT and FQDESV (reference sequence). The J segment lost 0 bases and the V segment lost 5 bases, leaving 3 bases of the junction unmatched. The CDR3 totals 15 residues. About this clone itself: Antigen unknown.

This rearrangement joins TRBV11-1 to TRBJ2-2; 7 nucleotides line up with TRBD1. This TCR was sampled from a boy between 2 and 10 years old in good health and CMV-seronegative. Source material: PBMCs. The CDR3 DNA reads TGTGCCAGCAGCCCGACAGGGTCGAACACCGGGGAGCTGTTTTTT. It yields the protein CASSPTGSNTGELFF. Together with reference TRBV11-1 and TRBJ2-2, the CDR3 gives the full variable domain: EAEVAQSPRYKITEKSQAVAFWCDPISGHATLYWYRQILGQGPELLVQFQDESVVDDSQLPKDRFSAERLKGVDSTLKIQPAELGDSAMYLCASSPTGSNTGELFFGEGSRLTVL.